The sequence of this TCR beta chain was determined in a study of T cell responses to AZD1222 COVID-19 vaccine. Study background: Pooling was applied to second doses at about 4 or about 12 weeks. Study-wide points: When two AZD1222 doses had been given, Spike-specific TCR breadth and depth rose.

Data came from immunoSEQ multiplex PCR; TCRdb stores just in-frame clones and leaves some out. This table holds about 140,000 clones, 85% to 90% found once. Notes on this clone: Its target is unknown.

The TCR originated in an adult in good health. The sample here was peripheral blood, taken on day 0 of AZD1222 vaccination.

The CDR3 nucleotides read TGTGCCAGCAGTTTCCTCGGCGGGCCCCTCCACTTT. Translating gives CASSFLGGPLHF. The chain couples TRBV28 to TRBJ1-6; D is unresolved. Germline CDR1 is MDHEN and CDR2 is SYDVKM. Trimming cost V 3 bases and J 13 bases, with 10 bases left between them. The CDR3 spans 12 residues.